The rows below give T cell receptor beta chains drawn from one sample of a study of T cell repertoires in cytomegalovirus infection. TCRdb fed the reads into MiXCR, producing one record per CDR3 protein. The data show around 500,000 distinct CDR3 sequences, 40% to 50% seen once. Antigens for these TCRs are unknown. The starting material was cultured PBMCs, obtained from culture after CMV antigen stimulation. Source of these receptors: a human donor in good health (CMV status not recorded). Some clones in this sample may be carry-over from other donors' samples. Each CDR3 is given with its conserved first and last residue. Each record gives: D gene, V gene, clone size, J gene, CDR3 DNA, CDR3 protein. The D gene is left open where the match is weak. Clone size is shown for a subset of rows, as once, few, many or a class of expanded clone.

d_call: -; v_call: TRBV6-5; clone_size: -; j_call: TRBJ2-2; cdr3_nt: TGTGCCAGGGAGAACCGGGACGGAAAAAGGGCGAACACCGGGGAGCTGTTTTTT; cdr3_aa: CARENRDGKRANTGELFF
d_call: -; v_call: TRBV11-2; clone_size: few; j_call: TRBJ1-1; cdr3_nt: TGTGCCAGCAGCTTAGATCGATCCGGGACCAAGAACACTGAAGCTTTCTTT; cdr3_aa: CASSLDRSGTKNTEAFF
d_call: -; v_call: TRBV2; clone_size: once; j_call: TRBJ1-5; cdr3_nt: TGTGCCAGCAGTGACAAGGCTCGCAATCAGCCCCAGCATTTT; cdr3_aa: CASSDKARNQPQHF
d_call: -; v_call: TRBV6-1; clone_size: few; j_call: TRBJ1-1; cdr3_nt: TGTGCCAGCAAGGTACAGCTTGAAGCTTTCTTT; cdr3_aa: CASKVQLEAFF
d_call: TRBD1; v_call: TRBV7-8; clone_size: -; j_call: TRBJ1-2; cdr3_nt: TGTGCCAGCAGCCCGAGGGACAGGGGGTCCGGCTACACCTTC; cdr3_aa: CASSPRDRGSGYTF
d_call: TRBD2; v_call: TRBV15; clone_size: few; j_call: TRBJ2-1; cdr3_nt: TGTGCCACCAGCAGATTTCTAGCGGGAGGGATTTCCTACAATGAGCAGTTCTTC; cdr3_aa: CATSRFLAGGISYNEQFF
d_call: -; v_call: TRBV5-1; clone_size: few; j_call: TRBJ2-5; cdr3_nt: TGCGCCAGCAGCTTCACCGGGACGGATCAAGAGACCCAGTACTTC; cdr3_aa: CASSFTGTDQETQYF
d_call: -; v_call: TRBV4-1; clone_size: few; j_call: TRBJ2-1; cdr3_nt: TGCGCCAGCAGCCAAGGATGGGTGGCGCGGCCAGAGCAGTTCTTC; cdr3_aa: CASSQGWVARPEQFF
d_call: -; v_call: TRBV2; clone_size: -; j_call: TRBJ2-3; cdr3_nt: TGTGCCGGACGAGGCTGGGCTAGCACAGATACGCAGTATTTT; cdr3_aa: CAGRGWASTDTQYF
d_call: -; v_call: TRBV7-6; clone_size: few; j_call: TRBJ2-3; cdr3_nt: TGTGCCAGCAGTCCGCTAGGGACTGGCACAGATACGCAGTATTTT; cdr3_aa: CASSPLGTGTDTQYF
d_call: TRBD1; v_call: TRBV6-2/TRBV6-3; clone_size: once; j_call: TRBJ2-6; cdr3_nt: TGTGCCAGTGTCCCCCGACAGGGGGGAAGCTCTGGGGCCAACGTCCTGACTTTC; cdr3_aa: CASVPRQGGSSGANVLTF
d_call: -; v_call: TRBV6-1; clone_size: -; j_call: TRBJ2-7; cdr3_nt: TGTGCCAGCAGAGTTCCAGGGGTAGGGTGGGACGAGCAGTACTTC; cdr3_aa: CASRVPGVGWDEQYF
d_call: -; v_call: TRBV7-8; clone_size: few; j_call: TRBJ1-3; cdr3_nt: TGTGCCAGCAGCTTAGGGGGGATCGCTGGAAACACCATATATTTT; cdr3_aa: CASSLGGIAGNTIYF
d_call: -; v_call: TRBV4-1; clone_size: once; j_call: TRBJ2-1; cdr3_nt: TGCGCCAGCAGCCAAGGTCAACGGGACTACAATGAGCAGTTCTTC; cdr3_aa: CASSQGQRDYNEQFF
d_call: -; v_call: TRBV12-5; clone_size: few; j_call: TRBJ2-7; cdr3_nt: TGTGCTAGTGGTAACCAGGGGTACGAGCAGTACTTC; cdr3_aa: CASGNQGYEQYF
d_call: -; v_call: TRBV7-2; clone_size: -; j_call: TRBJ1-2; cdr3_nt: TGTGCCAGCAGCCTACAGGGAGAAAAGGGCTACACCTTC; cdr3_aa: CASSLQGEKGYTF
d_call: -; v_call: TRBV5-6; clone_size: -; j_call: TRBJ2-7; cdr3_nt: TGTGCCAGCAGCTTGGACAGGTTAACCTACGAGCAGTACTTC; cdr3_aa: CASSLDRLTYEQYF
d_call: TRBD1; v_call: TRBV28; clone_size: -; j_call: TRBJ2-7; cdr3_nt: TGTGCCAGCAGTAAACCGGGACAGGGCTCCTACGAGCAGTACTTC; cdr3_aa: CASSKPGQGSYEQYF
d_call: TRBD2; v_call: TRBV12-3/TRBV12-4; clone_size: -; j_call: TRBJ2-2; cdr3_nt: TGTGCCAGCAGCCGAGGGCGGGGGGTCAACACCGGGGAGCTGTTTTTT; cdr3_aa: CASSRGRGVNTGELFF
d_call: TRBD1; v_call: TRBV7-2; clone_size: many; j_call: TRBJ1-6; cdr3_nt: TGTGCCAGCAGCGGGACAGGGAGATCCCTCCACTTT; cdr3_aa: CASSGTGRSLHF
d_call: -; v_call: TRBV7-9; clone_size: -; j_call: TRBJ1-4; cdr3_nt: TGTGCCAGCAGCTTTTCTGAAAAACTGTTTTTT; cdr3_aa: CASSFSEKLFF
d_call: -; v_call: TRBV7-2; clone_size: -; j_call: TRBJ2-7; cdr3_nt: TGTGCCAGCACCCAATCGGGTTACGAGCAGTACTTC; cdr3_aa: CASTQSGYEQYF
d_call: -; v_call: TRBV19; clone_size: -; j_call: TRBJ2-1; cdr3_nt: TGTGCCAGTTCCAGGGGAGGGTTCACCTACAATGAGCAGTTCTTC; cdr3_aa: CASSRGGFTYNEQFF
d_call: TRBD1; v_call: TRBV7-2; clone_size: -; j_call: TRBJ1-2; cdr3_nt: TGTGCCAGCAGCTTAGGGGACAGCTATACTAACTATGGCTACACCTTC; cdr3_aa: CASSLGDSYTNYGYTF
d_call: -; v_call: TRBV7-2; clone_size: few; j_call: TRBJ2-3; cdr3_nt: TGTGCCAGCAGCTTTCCGGGTACCCCAACAGATACGCAGTATTTT; cdr3_aa: CASSFPGTPTDTQYF
d_call: -; v_call: TRBV7-3; clone_size: -; j_call: TRBJ2-3; cdr3_nt: TGTGCCAGCAACCTCGAACCGTTCGCTGGCACAGATACGCAGTATTTT; cdr3_aa: CASNLEPFAGTDTQYF
d_call: -; v_call: TRBV2; clone_size: -; j_call: TRBJ2-3; cdr3_nt: TGTGCCAGCGGGGTAGCAGATACGCAGTATTTT; cdr3_aa: CASGVADTQYF
d_call: -; v_call: TRBV4-3; clone_size: once; j_call: TRBJ1-2; cdr3_nt: TGCGCCAGCAGCCAAGATGTTCGCAGCTATGGCTACACCTTC; cdr3_aa: CASSQDVRSYGYTF